These T cell receptor beta chains were read from a single sample in a study of blood T cell repertoires in COVID-19. Libraries were prepared by immunoSEQ multiplex PCR; TCRdb keeps only in-frame clonotypes and omits some of them. This table has hundreds of thousands of clones, about 90% appearing once. Sequenced: peripheral blood. Receptor source: a man in his forties with acute or convalescent COVID-19. Both conserved end residues are part of each CDR3. The D gene is left open where the match is weak. Clone size appears in some rows only: once, few, many, or a class for an expanded clone.

NA	NA	TRBV6-6	TRBJ2-5	TGTGCCAGCAGCTTTTTAAAAGGGAGTTGGGAGACCCAGTACTTC	CASSFLKGSWETQYF
NA	NA	TRBV6-2/TRBV6-3	TRBJ1-1	TGTGCCAGCAGTCCGTGGGGGCAACTCAACACTGAAGCTTTCTTT	CASSPWGQLNTEAFF
NA	TRBD1	TRBV19	TRBJ1-2	TGTGCCAGTAGTACGACAGGGGTTGGCTACACCTTC	CASSTTGVGYTF
few	NA	TRBV11-2	TRBJ2-5	TGTGCCAGCAGCTCCCACCGGGACTTAAGACAAGAGACCCAGTACTTC	CASSSHRDLRQETQYF
NA	NA	TRBV21-1	TRBJ2-2	TGTGCCAGCAGGCTACAGGTTGAGGCTAGCGGAAGCGGGACCGGGGAGCTGTTTTTT	CASRLQVEASGSGTGELFF
NA	NA	TRBV19	TRBJ1-1	TGTGCCAGTAGCCCACAGGGACCCACTGAAGCTTTCTTT	CASSPQGPTEAFF
NA	TRBD1	TRBV5-1	TRBJ1-3	TGCGCCAGCAGCTTGGGACAGGGAAGCTCTGGAAACACCATATATTTT	CASSLGQGSSGNTIYF
NA	TRBD2	TRBV28	TRBJ2-7	TGTGCCAGCACGCGGGGGGACGAGCAGTACTTC	CASTRGDEQYF
NA	TRBD2	TRBV3-1/TRBV3-2	TRBJ2-7	TGTGCCAGCAGCCAAGATGGCTGGGGGGGAAGCTCCTACGAGCAGTACTTC	CASSQDGWGGSSYEQYF
NA	NA	TRBV27	TRBJ2-7	TGTGCCAGCAGTTTTTGGTCAGGCGAGCAGTACTTC	CASSFWSGEQYF
NA	NA	TRBV30	TRBJ1-3	TGTGCCTGGTCCGAGAGCGGAAACACCATATATTTT	CAWSESGNTIYF
NA	TRBD1	TRBV29-1	TRBJ1-1	TGCAGCGCCGGACAGGGTACGGACACTGAAGCTTTCTTT	CSAGQGTDTEAFF
NA	TRBD2	TRBV3-1/TRBV3-2	TRBJ2-1	TGTGCCAGCAGCCAAGGGCGGGGGGGCGAGCAGTTCTTC	CASSQGRGGEQFF
NA	NA	TRBV12-3/TRBV12-4	TRBJ1-2	TGTGCCAGCAGGACCTCAGGGTATGGCTACACCTTC	CASRTSGYGYTF
NA	NA	TRBV7-5	TRBJ2-2	TGTGCCAGAAGCTCAAATTCGTCGGGGGGCCCCGGGGAGCTGTTTTTT	CARSSNSSGGPGELFF
NA	NA	TRBV19	TRBJ2-5	TGTGCCAGTAGTATAGGGGGTGTACCGGGGGAGACCCAGTACTTC	CASSIGGVPGETQYF
NA	NA	TRBV2	TRBJ1-1	TGTGCCAGCACACGGGAAGATCGTGAAGCTTTCTTT	CASTREDREAFF
NA	NA	TRBV23-1	TRBJ1-1	TGCGCCAGCAGTCAATTTTTGACTTCGAACACTGAAGCTTTCTTT	CASSQFLTSNTEAFF
NA	NA	TRBV5-6	TRBJ2-3	TGTGCCAGCAGCTTGGCCCTCCCCCGGGACTTCCGGCGGGCAGATACGCAGTATTTT	CASSLALPRDFRRADTQYF
NA	TRBD2	TRBV28	TRBJ2-2	TGTGCCAGCAGTTTCATGGGCGGGAGGCACGGGGAGCTGTTTTTT	CASSFMGGRHGELFF
NA	TRBD2	TRBV5-1	TRBJ2-2	TGCGCCAGCAGCTCTAGCGGGAGTGACGGGGAGCTGTTTTTT	CASSSSGSDGELFF
NA	NA	TRBV29-1	TRBJ2-7	TGCAGCGGCCAGGGGGGAACTTCCTACGAGCAGTACTTC	CSGQGGTSYEQYF
NA	NA	TRBV6-5	TRBJ1-4	TGTGCCAGCAGCCAGCCAGGGTCCACTAATGAAAAACTGTTTTTT	CASSQPGSTNEKLFF
NA	NA	TRBV4-1	TRBJ1-4	TGCGCCAGCAGCCGGGGTGGGGGCACTAATGAAAAACTGTTTTTT	CASSRGGGTNEKLFF
few	TRBD1	TRBV29-1	TRBJ2-7	TGCAGCGTTGAACGACAGGGGTACGAGCAGTACTTC	CSVERQGYEQYF
NA	NA	TRBV7-8	TRBJ1-6	TGTGCCAGCAGCTTAGCAGGACAGAAAAATTCACCCCTCCACTTT	CASSLAGQKNSPLHF
NA	NA	TRBV19	TRBJ1-4	TGTGCCAGTAGTATGGGACTCACGCCCTTTGAAAAACTGTTTTTT	CASSMGLTPFEKLFF
NA	NA	TRBV2	TRBJ1-5	TGTGCCAGCAGCAGACAGGCGAATCAGCCCCAGCATTTT	CASSRQANQPQHF
NA	NA	TRBV30	TRBJ1-2	TGTGCCTGGAGTTTGGTATCTCTACGTGGCTACACCTTC	CAWSLVSLRGYTF
NA	TRBD1	TRBV5-1	TRBJ1-4	TGCGCCAGCAGCTCCACCTGGGACAGGGCTTCAGCGGTAAAACTGTTTTTT	CASSSTWDRASAVKLFF
NA	NA	TRBV7-8	TRBJ1-2	TGTGCCAGCAGCTTATTCAGCGAGGGAGGCTACACCTTC	CASSLFSEGGYTF
once	NA	TRBV9	TRBJ2-2	TGTGCCAGCAGCGTGAGAGGTCGGGAGTCGGCCGGGGAGCTGTTTTTT	CASSVRGRESAGELFF
once	TRBD1	TRBV4-1	TRBJ1-2	TGCGCCAGCAGCCAGATCGAGGGCAGGGGGCTTAATGGCTACACCTTC	CASSQIEGRGLNGYTF
NA	NA	TRBV11-2	TRBJ2-3	TGTGCCAGCAGCTTAGATCAGGGGCTTAGCACAGATACGCAGTATTTT	CASSLDQGLSTDTQYF
NA	NA	TRBV29-1	TRBJ1-4	TGCAGCGTTGAAGAAAGTGCGGGGGAGGAGTTTTTT	CSVEESAGEEFF
NA	NA	TRBV6-2/TRBV6-3	TRBJ2-7	TGTGCCAGCAGTACACCCTTCACCTACGAGCAGTACTTC	CASSTPFTYEQYF
NA	TRBD2	TRBV27	TRBJ2-3	TGTGCCAGCATCTCCCTAGCGGTCCCAGATACGCAGTATTTT	CASISLAVPDTQYF
NA	NA	TRBV7-3	TRBJ1-2	TGTGCCAGCAGCTCGGGACACGGGATTTATGGCTACACCTTC	CASSSGHGIYGYTF
NA	NA	TRBV6-5	TRBJ1-1	TGTGCCAGCAGACGTAAAGCGAACACTGAAGCTTTCTTT	CASRRKANTEAFF
NA	NA	TRBV7-6	TRBJ2-1	TGTGCCAGCAGCGCGGTAGGGGGTCAGAATGAGCAGTTCTTC	CASSAVGGQNEQFF
NA	NA	TRBV5-6	TRBJ1-1	TGTGCCAGCAGGTCGTCCCACTCCTACACTGAAGCTTTCTTT	CASRSSHSYTEAFF
NA	NA	TRBV18	TRBJ2-7	TGTGCCAGCTCACTGAGATTGAGGGACACCCTTTCCTACGAGCAGTACTTC	CASSLRLRDTLSYEQYF